One sample yielded the 21 T cell receptor beta chains listed below, sequenced in a study of identical twins. TCRdb called the 5' RACE reads again in MiXCR, with one record for every CDR3 protein. The repertoire includes fewer than 250,000 distinct CDR3 sequences, roughly 7% of them detected once, and around 3.4% sits in the top ten. These data were also reused for a study on yellow fever vaccine responses in identical twins.

The sample consisted of memory (CD45RO+) T cells sorted from blood. All receptors derive from a woman under 30 in good health.

The chain has TRBV7-3 and TRBJ2-1; D is unclear. CDR1 is SGHTA, CDR2 FQGTGA, per germline. This CDR3 has 13 residues. V dropped 1 base and J dropped 5 bases, with 6 bases sitting between them. CDR3 DNA: TGTGCCAGCAGCTTAAGCTTGGACAATGAGCAGTTCTTC. This translates into CASSLSLDNEQFF. Full variable domain (missing parts from reference TRBV7-3 and TRBJ2-1): GAGVSQTPSNKVTEKGKYVELRCDPISGHTALYWYRQSLGQGPEFLIYFQGTGAADDSGLPNDRFFAVRPEGSVSTLKIQRTERGDSAVYLCASSLSLDNEQFFGPGTRLTVL.

There are a few counts of this clonotype. The chain combines TRBV20-1 with TRBJ2-5, with no clear D. The CDR3 sequence is 13 residues long. V gave up 3 bases and J gave up 4 bases, with 12 bases separating them. Germline lookup yields CDR1 DFQATT and CDR2 SNEGSKA (reference sequence). For the CDR3, the DNA is TGCAGTGCTAGTATCGGCGGAAGAGAGACCCAGTACTTC. This translates into CSASIGGRETQYF.

This clonotype was detected many times. The genes are TRBV20-1 and TRBJ2-5; D is uncertain. Per germline, CDR1 DFQATT and CDR2 SNEGSKA (reference sequence). V was trimmed by 0 bases and J by 2 bases, leaving 7 bases between them. This CDR3 is built from 13 residues. The CDR3 spells CSARDIGQETQYF. CDR3 DNA sequence: TGCAGTGCTAGAGATATAGGGCAAGAGACCCAGTACTTC.

V usage is TRBV6-4 and J usage is TRBJ2-3, with 10 bases identical to TRBD2. CDR1 is MRHNA and CDR2 is SNTAGT in the germline V gene. The CDR3 is 17 amino acids. With V trimmed by 3 bases and J by 2 bases, 8 bases remained unmatched. CDR3 amino acids: CASSEGSGGGSTDTQYF. In DNA form, the CDR3 reads TGTGCCAGCAGTGAGGGAAGCGGGGGGGGATCCACAGATACGCAGTATTTT.

This clonotype was recorded a few times. The J gene is TRBJ2-2, the V gene TRBV11-2; weak D call: TRBD1 (6 bases). The V gene's germline CDR1 is SGHAT and CDR2 FQNNGV. The CDR3 consists of 15 residues. Deletions cut 4 bases from V and 1 base from J, with 10 bases between. CDR3 region: CASSSGQKNTGELFF. The CDR3, as DNA: TGTGCCAGCAGCTCAGGACAGAAGAACACCGGGGAGCTGTTTTTT.

This clonotype was picked up many times. The J gene is TRBJ1-2, the V gene TRBV14, with TRBD1 matching over 8 bases. The CDR3 runs 15 residues. Germline lookup yields CDR1 SGHDN and CDR2 FVKESK. V was clipped by 1 base and J by 8 bases; unmatched bases: 9. In DNA form, the CDR3 reads TGTGCCAGCAGCCAAGCCATAGGACAGGGCTTCGGCTACACCTTC. It yields the protein CASSQAIGQGFGYTF.

This rearrangement joins TRBV6-5 to TRBJ2-3; 7 nucleotides agree with TRBD2. Germline CDR1 and CDR2: MNHEY and SVGAGI. The CDR3 is 16 amino acids. Unmatched junction bases numbered 6, after V lost 0 bases and J lost 3 bases. The CDR3 nucleotides read TGTGCCAGCAGTTACTCCCCGGGAGGAATGACAGATACGCAGTATTTT. Its translation is CASSYSPGGMTDTQYF.

The V call is TRBV10-2, the J call TRBJ2-2; D is uncertain. This CDR3 comprises 12 residues. With 7 bases removed from V and 8 bases from J, the gap between germline ends came to 11 bases. Germline assignment: CDR1 WSHSY and CDR2 SAAADI. The CDR3: CASTWATGELFF. The CDR3 DNA sequence: TGCGCCAGCACCTGGGCCACGGGGGAGCTGTTTTTT.

This clonotype was observed a handful of times. CDR3: CASSQGIQSGANVLTF. In nucleotides, the CDR3 is TGTGCCAGCAGCCAAGGTATACAGTCCGGGGCCAACGTCCTGACTTTC. V and J are TRBV3-1 and TRBJ2-6; D not certain. CDR1 is LGHDT, CDR2 YNNKEL, per germline (reference sequence). The V end was cut by 1 base, the J end by 4 bases, with 11 bases between. The CDR3 extends over 16 amino acids.

Ten or more counts support this clonotype. V is TRBV10-1 and J is TRBJ2-7; 8 nucleotides line up with TRBD1. Looked up from germline, CDR1 is WNHNN and CDR2 is SYGVQD (reference sequence). Trimming at V came to 6 bases and at J to 4 bases, leaving 5 bases not matched to a gene. The CDR3 loop spans 13 amino acids. The DNA for the CDR3 is TGCGCCAGCAGCCCCGGGACAGGTTACGAGCAGTACGTC. It encodes CASSPGTGYEQYV.

This clonotype appeared many times. The rearrangement uses TRBV12-3 or TRBV12-4 and TRBJ1-6; D is perhaps TRBD1 (6 bases). V lost 6 bases and J 7 bases, leaving 22 bases between the germline ends. CDR3 length: 17 residues. In DNA, the CDR3 is TGTGCCAGCAGCTTTAATACAGGGAGGGTGGGGAATTCACCCCTCCACTTT. This gives the protein CASSFNTGRVGNSPLHF.

The chain uses TRBV5-5 and TRBJ2-5, with 8 bases that match TRBD2. V was pared by 4 bases and J by 4 bases, with 9 bases of the junction left unmatched. The CDR3 spans 15 residues. CDR1 and CDR2 from the germline V gene are SGHKS and YYEKEE (reference sequence). CDR3 bases: TGTGCCAGCAGCATCGGACTAGCCTCGGGAGAGACCCAGTACTTC. Protein sequence: CASSIGLASGETQYF. The full variable domain, with the rest looked up from reference TRBV5-5 and TRBJ2-5, is DAGVTQSPTHLIKTRGQQVTLRCSPISGHKSVSWYQQVLGQGPQFIFQYYEKEERGRGNFPDRFSARQFPNYSSELNVNALLLGDSALYLCASSIGLASGETQYFGPGTRLLVL.

This clonotype was picked up many times. The chain joins TRBV28 to TRBJ1-1, with D hard to call. CDR3 length: 11 amino acids. Trimming took off 7 bases at V and 8 bases at J, with 11 bases between the two ends. CDR1 MDHEN and CDR2 SYDVKM come from the germline V gene. This CDR3 is CASTRGREAFF. As DNA, the CDR3 is TGTGCCAGCACCCGCGGAAGGGAAGCTTTCTTT.

This clonotype has a handful of counts. The rearrangement joins TRBV7-2 to TRBJ2-1; D is ambiguous. The CDR3 runs to 15 residues. The V end lost 5 bases, the J end lost 1 base, and 12 bases lay between the germline ends. Per the germline V gene, CDR1 is SGHTA and CDR2 is FQGNSA. The CDR3 protein is CASSPWEGSYNEQFF. In DNA form, the CDR3 reads TGTGCCAGCAGCCCCTGGGAAGGGTCCTACAATGAGCAGTTCTTC.

The chain links TRBV18 to TRBJ1-2; D is perhaps TRBD1 (5 bases). The CDR3 spans 15 residues. Germline CDR1 and CDR2: KGHSH and LQKENI. V gave up 5 bases and J gave up 4 bases, with 17 bases separating them. The CDR3 DNA is TGTGCCAGCTCAAAAAATGGGGGATCCACCTATGGCTACACCTTC. This gives the protein CASSKNGGSTYGYTF.

The chain carries TRBV27 and TRBJ1-1, with D perhaps TRBD1 (6 bases). Trimming left V 2 bases short and J 1 base short, with 11 bases between. Per germline, CDR1 MNHEY and CDR2 SMNVEV (reference sequence). The CDR3 is made up of 15 amino acids. This CDR3 reads CASSLSSGANTEAFF. In DNA, the CDR3 is TGTGCCAGCAGTTTAAGTTCAGGGGCGAACACTGAAGCTTTCTTT.

Only a few counts were recorded for this clonotype. The chain joins TRBV2 to TRBJ2-1; 12 bases line up with TRBD2. Unmatched junction bases numbered 17, after V lost 0 bases and J lost 2 bases. CDR1 SNHLY and CDR2 FYNNEI come from the germline V gene. This CDR3 is 22 amino acids long. As DNA, the CDR3 is TGTGCCAGCAGTGAAGCGGGCGGACGAGGCCTAGCGGGGGGGGCGACCTACAATGAGCAGTTCTTC. This encodes CASSEAGGRGLAGGATYNEQFF.

This clonotype was counted only a few times. The chain carries TRBV20-1 and TRBJ2-3, with 8 bases lining up with TRBD2. The CDR3 contains 13 residues. The germline gives CDR1 DFQATT, CDR2 SNEGSKA (reference sequence). The V segment lost 3 bases and the J segment 8 bases; nucleotides outside the gene matches: 7. The CDR3 loop is CSASLGLGGTQYF. The DNA for the CDR3 is TGCAGTGCTAGTTTGGGACTAGGGGGTACGCAGTATTTT.

The gene calls are TRBV28 and TRBJ2-2; D possibly matches TRBD1 or TRBD2 (5 bases each). Germline assignment: CDR1 MDHEN and CDR2 SYDVKM. V shed 6 bases and J shed 1 base, with 15 bases lying between them. This CDR3 has 16 residues. The DNA for the CDR3 is TGTGCCAGCAGACGGGACCTTGGATTGAACACCGGGGAGCTGTTTTTT. It is translated as CASRRDLGLNTGELFF.

This clonotype has ten or more counts. The chain joins TRBV29-1 to TRBJ2-2; D call uncertain. The CDR3 spans 11 residues. V dropped 3 bases and J dropped 6 bases, with 5 bases sitting between them. Germline assignment: CDR1 SQVTM and CDR2 ANQGSEA. This chain's CDR3 is CSVDAAGELFF. DNA for the CDR3: TGCAGCGTTGATGCGGCCGGGGAGCTGTTTTTT.

V gene TRBV10-1 combines with J gene TRBJ2-7, with 10 positions matching TRBD1. Trimming at V came to 5 bases and at J to 4 bases, leaving 2 bases not matched to a gene. The germline CDR1 and CDR2 sequences are WNHNN and SYGVQD (reference sequence). The CDR3 loop spans 13 amino acids. The CDR3 protein is CASSTGQGYEQYF. As DNA, the CDR3 is TGCGCCAGCAGTACGGGACAGGGGTACGAGCAGTACTTC.